Listed below are T cell receptor beta chains from one sample, sequenced in a study of graft-versus-host responses after intestinal transplantation. Which antigens these TCRs recognize remains unknown. Profiling relied on immunoSEQ multiplex PCR, and the TCRdb table lists in-frame clones only, not all of them. Among approximately 89,000 clones, about 93% were seen once, and the ten largest hold 1.1%. The starting material was unstimulated CD8+ T cells sorted from spleen or lymph node cells, obtained before transplant. The receptor source for this set is a human donor who was the organ donor for an intestinal transplant. Each CDR3 is given with its conserved first and last residue. Fields, in order: D gene, V gene, CDR3 length, clone size, J gene, CDR3 protein, CDR3 DNA. D genes are given only for firm matches. Where a row states a size, it is once, few, many or the class of an expanded clone; other rows omit it.

>TRBD1|TRBV6-1|14|-|TRBJ1-2
CASRPGTGGVSYTF
TGTGCCAGCAGGCCCGGGACAGGGGGCGTAAGCTACACCTTC
>TRBD2|TRBV27|15|-|TRBJ2-5
CASSTASGLQETQYF
TGTGCCAGCAGCACCGCTAGCGGGTTACAAGAGACCCAGTACTTC
>TRBD1|TRBV6-5|14|once|TRBJ1-5
CASSGTESNQPQHF
TGTGCCAGCAGTGGGACAGAGTCCAATCAGCCCCAGCATTTT
>TRBD2|TRBV5-4|15|-|TRBJ2-1
CASSLAGETYNEQFF
TGTGCCAGCAGCCTAGCGGGAGAGACCTACAATGAGCAGTTCTTC
>-|TRBV6-5|15|-|TRBJ1-2
CASSFGGGPNYGYTF
TGTGCCAGCAGTTTCGGGGGGGGTCCTAACTATGGCTACACCTTC
>TRBD1|TRBV27|14|-|TRBJ1-2
CASSPTGGGYGYTF
TGTGCCAGCAGCCCTACAGGGGGCGGCTATGGCTACACCTTC
>TRBD1|TRBV30|17|-|TRBJ1-2
CAWNRARDSLSSYGYTF
TGTGCCTGGAATAGGGCTCGGGACAGCCTCTCCTCGTATGGCTACACCTTC
>TRBD2|TRBV7-8|16|-|TRBJ2-3
CASSSLAGEFTDTQYF
TGTGCCAGCAGCTCCCTAGCGGGGGAGTTCACAGATACGCAGTATTTT
>-|TRBV5-4|15|-|TRBJ1-2
CTSSFEAYPNYGYTF
TGTACCAGCAGCTTTGAGGCATATCCAAACTATGGCTACACCTTC
>TRBD2|TRBV4-3|16|-|TRBJ2-2
CASSQHIGLEGGELFF
TGCGCCAGCAGCCAGCATATAGGACTAGAGGGCGGGGAGCTGTTTTTT
>TRBD2|TRBV28|14|-|TRBJ2-7
CASSARGGGYEQYF
TGTGCCAGCAGTGCCCGTGGGGGGGGCTACGAGCAGTACTTC
>-|TRBV6-1|17|-|TRBJ2-1
CASSALGASSNGDEQFF
TGTGCCAGCAGTGCCCTTGGGGCCAGCTCCAATGGGGATGAGCAGTTCTTC
>TRBD2|TRBV27|16|-|TRBJ2-7
CASSVSAGVLTYEQYF
TGTGCCAGCAGTGTATCAGCGGGAGTCCTCACCTACGAGCAGTACTTC
>TRBD2|TRBV27|14|-|TRBJ2-7
CASSYSSGAYEQYF
TGTGCCAGCAGTTATAGTAGCGGGGCCTACGAGCAGTACTTC